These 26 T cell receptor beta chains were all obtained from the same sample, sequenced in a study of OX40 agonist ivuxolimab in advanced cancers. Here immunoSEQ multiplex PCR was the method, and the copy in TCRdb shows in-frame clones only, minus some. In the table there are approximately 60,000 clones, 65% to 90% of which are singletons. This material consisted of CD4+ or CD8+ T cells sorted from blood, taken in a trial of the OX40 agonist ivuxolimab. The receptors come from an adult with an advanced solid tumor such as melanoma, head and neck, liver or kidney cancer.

In nucleotides, the CDR3 is TGTGCCAGCTCACCACAGGGAATCGGAAACACCATATATTTT. Translation gives CASSPQGIGNTIYF. The genes are TRBV18 and TRBJ1-3; D not certain. Trimming pared 1 base from V and 4 bases from J, leaving 8 bases between. This CDR3 contains 14 residues. The germline CDR1 and CDR2 sequences are KGHSH and LQKENI.

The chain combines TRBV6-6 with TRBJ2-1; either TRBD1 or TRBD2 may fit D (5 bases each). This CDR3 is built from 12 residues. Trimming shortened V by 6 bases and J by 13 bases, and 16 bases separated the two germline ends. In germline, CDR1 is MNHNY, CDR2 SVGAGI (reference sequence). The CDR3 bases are TGTGCCAGCAGCGGGGCGGTATCCAATCAGTTCTTC. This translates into CASSGAVSNQFF.

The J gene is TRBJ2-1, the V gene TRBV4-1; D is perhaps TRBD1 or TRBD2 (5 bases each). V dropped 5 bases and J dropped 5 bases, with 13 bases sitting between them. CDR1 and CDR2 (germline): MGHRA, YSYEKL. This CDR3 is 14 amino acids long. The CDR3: CASSDPRDHNEQFF. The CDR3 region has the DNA TGCGCCAGCAGCGACCCGAGGGACCACAATGAGCAGTTCTTC.

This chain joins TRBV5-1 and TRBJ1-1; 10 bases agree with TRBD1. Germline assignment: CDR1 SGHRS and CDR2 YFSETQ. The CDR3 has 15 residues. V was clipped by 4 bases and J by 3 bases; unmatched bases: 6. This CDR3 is CASSLGTGEDTEAFF. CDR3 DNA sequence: TGCGCCAGCAGCCTCGGGACAGGGGAGGACACTGAAGCTTTCTTT.

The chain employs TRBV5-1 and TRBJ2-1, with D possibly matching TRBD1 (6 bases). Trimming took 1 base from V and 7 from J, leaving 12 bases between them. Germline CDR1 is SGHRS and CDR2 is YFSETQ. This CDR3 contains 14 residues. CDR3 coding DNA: TGCGCCAGCAGCTTGTGGGGGCCTGGGAATGAGCAGTTCTTC. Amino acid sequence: CASSLWGPGNEQFF.

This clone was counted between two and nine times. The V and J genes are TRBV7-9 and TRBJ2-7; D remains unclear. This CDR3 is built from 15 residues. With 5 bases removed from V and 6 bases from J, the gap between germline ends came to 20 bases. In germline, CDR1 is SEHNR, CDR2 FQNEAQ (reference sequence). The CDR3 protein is CASSPAPPQGFEQYF. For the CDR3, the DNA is TGTGCCAGCAGCCCAGCCCCACCCCAAGGGTTCGAGCAGTACTTC.

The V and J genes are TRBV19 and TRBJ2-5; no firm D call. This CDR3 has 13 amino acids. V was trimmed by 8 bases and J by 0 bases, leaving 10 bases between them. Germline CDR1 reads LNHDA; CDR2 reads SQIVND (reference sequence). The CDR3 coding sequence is TGTGCCAGTTCGACCAGCAACCAAGAGACCCAGTACTTC. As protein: CASSTSNQETQYF.

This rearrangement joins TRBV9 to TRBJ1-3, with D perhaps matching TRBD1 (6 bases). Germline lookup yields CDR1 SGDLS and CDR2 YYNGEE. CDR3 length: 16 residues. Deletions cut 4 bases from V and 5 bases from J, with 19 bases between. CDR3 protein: CASSPPGASLRNTIYF. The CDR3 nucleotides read TGTGCCAGCAGCCCCCCGGGGGCATCACTTAGAAACACCATATATTTT.

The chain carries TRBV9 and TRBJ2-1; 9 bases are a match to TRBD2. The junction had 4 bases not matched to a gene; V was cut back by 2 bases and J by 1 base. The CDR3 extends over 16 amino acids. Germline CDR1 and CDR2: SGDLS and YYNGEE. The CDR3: CASSVLAGSSYNEQFF. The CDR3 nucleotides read TGTGCCAGCAGCGTTCTAGCGGGAAGTTCCTACAATGAGCAGTTCTTC. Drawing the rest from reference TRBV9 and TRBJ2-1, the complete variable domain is DSGVTQTPKHLITATGQRVTLRCSPRSGDLSVYWYQQSLDQGLQFLIQYYNGEERAKGNILERFSAQQFPDLHSELNLSSLELGDSALYFCASSVLAGSSYNEQFFGPGTRLTVL.

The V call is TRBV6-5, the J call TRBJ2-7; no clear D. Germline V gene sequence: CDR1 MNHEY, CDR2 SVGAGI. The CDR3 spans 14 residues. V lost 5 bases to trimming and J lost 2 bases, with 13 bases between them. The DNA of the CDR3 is TGTGCCAGCAGTGAAGTTGCTATGGCCTACGAGCAGTACTTC. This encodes CASSEVAMAYEQYF.

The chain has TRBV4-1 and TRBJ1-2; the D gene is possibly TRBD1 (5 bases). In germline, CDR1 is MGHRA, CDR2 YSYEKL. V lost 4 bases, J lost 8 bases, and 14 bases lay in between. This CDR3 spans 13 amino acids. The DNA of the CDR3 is TGCGCCAGCAGCCTTCGGGACGGCCTCGGCTACACCTTC. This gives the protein CASSLRDGLGYTF.

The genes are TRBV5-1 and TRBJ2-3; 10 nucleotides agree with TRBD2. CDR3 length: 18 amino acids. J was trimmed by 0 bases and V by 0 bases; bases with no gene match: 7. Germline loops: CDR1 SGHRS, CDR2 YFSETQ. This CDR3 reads CASSLGASGGSSTDTQYF. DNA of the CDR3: TGCGCCAGCAGCTTGGGTGCTAGCGGGGGTTCTAGCACAGATACGCAGTATTTT.

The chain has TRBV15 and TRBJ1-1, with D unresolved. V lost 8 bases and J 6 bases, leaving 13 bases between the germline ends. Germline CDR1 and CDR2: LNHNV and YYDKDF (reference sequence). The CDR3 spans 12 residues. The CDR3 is CATWIDGSEAFF. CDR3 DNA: TGTGCCACCTGGATCGACGGGTCTGAAGCTTTCTTT. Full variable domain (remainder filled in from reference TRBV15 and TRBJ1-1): DAMVIQNPRYQVTQFGKPVTLSCSQTLNHNVMYWYQQKSSQAPKLLFHYYDKDFNNEADTPDNFQSRRPNTSFCFLDIRSPGLGDTAMYLCATWIDGSEAFFGQGTRLTVV.

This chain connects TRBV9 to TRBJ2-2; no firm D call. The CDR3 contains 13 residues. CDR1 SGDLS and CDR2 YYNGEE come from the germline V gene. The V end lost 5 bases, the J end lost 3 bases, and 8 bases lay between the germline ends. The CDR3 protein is CASSGVYTGELFF. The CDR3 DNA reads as TGTGCCAGCAGTGGGGTTTACACCGGGGAGCTGTTTTTT.

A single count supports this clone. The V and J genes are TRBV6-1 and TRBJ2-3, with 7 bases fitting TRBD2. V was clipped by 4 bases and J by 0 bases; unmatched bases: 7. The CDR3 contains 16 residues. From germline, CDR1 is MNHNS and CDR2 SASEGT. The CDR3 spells CASSGGGSGSTDTQYF. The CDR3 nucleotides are TGTGCCAGCAGTGGGGGGGGTAGCGGGAGCACAGATACGCAGTATTTT.

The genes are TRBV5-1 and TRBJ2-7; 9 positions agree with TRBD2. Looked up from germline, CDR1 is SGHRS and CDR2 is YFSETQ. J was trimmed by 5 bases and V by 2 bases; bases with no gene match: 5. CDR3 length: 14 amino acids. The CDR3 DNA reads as TGCGCCAGCAGCTTAGCTAGCGGGAATGACGAGCAGTACTTC. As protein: CASSLASGNDEQYF.

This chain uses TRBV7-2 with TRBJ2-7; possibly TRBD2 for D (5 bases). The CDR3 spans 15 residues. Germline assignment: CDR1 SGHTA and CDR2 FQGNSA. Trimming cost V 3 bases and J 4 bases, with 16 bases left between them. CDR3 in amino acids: CASSFWAPGKYEQYF. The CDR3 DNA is TGTGCCAGCAGCTTTTGGGCCCCGGGGAAATACGAGCAGTACTTC.

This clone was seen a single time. The CDR3 reads CASSSPIAGELFF. CDR3 sequence (DNA): TGCGCCAGCAGCTCCCCCATTGCCGGGGAGCTGTTTTTT. This sequence joins TRBV5-1 and TRBJ2-2; D uncertain. The CDR3 contains 13 residues. Germline CDR1 SGHRS, CDR2 YFSETQ. With 3 bases removed from V and 6 bases from J, the gap between germline ends came to 9 bases.

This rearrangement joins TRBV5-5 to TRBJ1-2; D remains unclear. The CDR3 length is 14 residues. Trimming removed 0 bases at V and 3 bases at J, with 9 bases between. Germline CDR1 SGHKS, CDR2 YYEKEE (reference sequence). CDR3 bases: TGTGCCAGCAGCTTGGTGGAGGTCGACTATGGCTACACCTTC. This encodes CASSLVEVDYGYTF.

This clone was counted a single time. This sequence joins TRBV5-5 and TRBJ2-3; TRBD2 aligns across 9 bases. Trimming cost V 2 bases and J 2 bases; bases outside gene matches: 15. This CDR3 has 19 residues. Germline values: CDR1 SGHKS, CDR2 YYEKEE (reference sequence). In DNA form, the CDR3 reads TGTGCCAGCAGCTTTCGTCAGTCGCCCAGCGGGAGGAACACAGATACGCAGTATTTT. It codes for CASSFRQSPSGRNTDTQYF.

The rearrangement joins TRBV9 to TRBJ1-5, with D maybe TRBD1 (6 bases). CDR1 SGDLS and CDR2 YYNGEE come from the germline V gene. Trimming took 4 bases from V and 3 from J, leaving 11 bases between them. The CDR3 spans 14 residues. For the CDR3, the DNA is TGTGCCAGCAGCCCCGGACAGTTCAATCAGCCCCAGCATTTT. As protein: CASSPGQFNQPQHF. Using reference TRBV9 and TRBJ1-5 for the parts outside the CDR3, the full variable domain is DSGVTQTPKHLITATGQRVTLRCSPRSGDLSVYWYQQSLDQGLQFLIQYYNGEERAKGNILERFSAQQFPDLHSELNLSSLELGDSALYFCASSPGQFNQPQHFGDGTRLSIL.

The CDR3 loop reads CASSQDGGTQYF. DNA for the CDR3: TGTGCCAGCAGCCAAGATGGCGGGACCCAGTACTTC. The chain joins TRBV4-2 to TRBJ2-5; D not resolved. The germline CDR1 and CDR2 sequences are LGHNA and YNFKEQ. V was trimmed by 0 bases and J by 7 bases, leaving 6 bases between them. There are 12 residues in the CDR3.

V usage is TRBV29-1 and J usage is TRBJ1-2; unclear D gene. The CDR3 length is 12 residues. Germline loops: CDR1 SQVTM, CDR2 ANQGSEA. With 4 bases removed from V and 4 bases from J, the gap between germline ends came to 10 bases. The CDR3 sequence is CSVVPVPYGYTF. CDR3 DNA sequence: TGCAGCGTTGTTCCAGTCCCCTATGGCTACACCTTC.

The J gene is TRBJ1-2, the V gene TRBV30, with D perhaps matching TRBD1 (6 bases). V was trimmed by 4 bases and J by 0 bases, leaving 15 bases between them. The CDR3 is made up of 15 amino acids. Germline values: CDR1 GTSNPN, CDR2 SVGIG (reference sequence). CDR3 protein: CAWTLTGMANYGYTF. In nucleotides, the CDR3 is TGTGCCTGGACCCTCACAGGGATGGCTAACTATGGCTACACCTTC.

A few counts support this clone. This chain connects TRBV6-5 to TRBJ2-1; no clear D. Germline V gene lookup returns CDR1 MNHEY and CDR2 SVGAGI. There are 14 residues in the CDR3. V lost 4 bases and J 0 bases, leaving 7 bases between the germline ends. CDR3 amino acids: CASSLSFSYNEQFF. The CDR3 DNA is TGTGCCAGCAGTTTGAGCTTCTCCTACAATGAGCAGTTCTTC.

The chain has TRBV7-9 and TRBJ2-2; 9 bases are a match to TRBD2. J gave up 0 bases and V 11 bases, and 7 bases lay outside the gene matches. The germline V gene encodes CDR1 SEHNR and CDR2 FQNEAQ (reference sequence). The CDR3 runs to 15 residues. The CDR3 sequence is CAVRRGRANTGELFF. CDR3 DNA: TGTGCCGTCCGGCGCGGGAGGGCGAACACCGGGGAGCTGTTTTTT.